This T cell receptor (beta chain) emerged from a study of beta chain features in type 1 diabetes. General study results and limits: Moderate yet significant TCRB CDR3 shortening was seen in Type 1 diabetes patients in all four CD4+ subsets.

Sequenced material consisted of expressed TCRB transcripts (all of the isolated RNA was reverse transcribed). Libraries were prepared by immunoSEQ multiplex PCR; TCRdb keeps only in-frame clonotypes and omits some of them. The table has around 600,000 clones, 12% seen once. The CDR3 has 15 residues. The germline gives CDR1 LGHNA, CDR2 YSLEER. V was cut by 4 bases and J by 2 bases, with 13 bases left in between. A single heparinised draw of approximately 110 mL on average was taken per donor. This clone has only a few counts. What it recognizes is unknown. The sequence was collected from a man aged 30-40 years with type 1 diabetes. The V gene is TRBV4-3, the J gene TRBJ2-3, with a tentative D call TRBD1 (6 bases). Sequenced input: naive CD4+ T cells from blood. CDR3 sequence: CASSPRDTVTDTQYF. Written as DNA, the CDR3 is TGCGCCAGCAGCCCCCGGGACACCGTCACAGATACGCAGTATTTT.